The 22 T cell receptor beta chains reported below all come from one sample, sequenced in a study of blood T cell repertoires in COVID-19. Clones were sequenced by immunoSEQ multiplex PCR, and TCRdb holds only the in-frame ones, with some missing. The sample carries roughly 250,000 clones, approximately 90% recorded once. The specimen was peripheral blood. The receptors stem from a woman aged 40-49 years who had recovered from COVID-19.

The V call is TRBV6-6, the J call TRBJ1-2; TRBD1 is a possible D gene (5 bases). This CDR3 comprises 13 residues. Trimming pared 6 bases from V and 2 bases from J, leaving 10 bases between. Per the germline V gene, CDR1 is MNHNY and CDR2 is SVGAGI (reference sequence). The CDR3 bases are TGTGCCAGCAGCCCCCAGGGCAACTATGGCTACACCTTC. Translating it yields CASSPQGNYGYTF.

V is TRBV5-1 and J is TRBJ2-1; weak D call: TRBD2 (7 bases). The CDR3 runs 16 residues. Trimming pared 0 bases from V and 5 bases from J, leaving 15 bases between. Per germline, CDR1 SGHRS and CDR2 YFSETQ. The CDR3 protein is CASSLALAGADNEQFF. CDR3 bases: TGCGCCAGCAGCTTGGCCCTGGCGGGGGCTGACAATGAGCAGTTCTTC.

This clone has just one count. The chain couples TRBV20-1 to TRBJ1-5; a weak D match, TRBD1 (5 bases). The CDR3 runs 14 residues. V was shortened by 3 bases and J by 2 bases, with 11 bases between the two germline ends. Germline V gene data show CDR1 as DFQATT and CDR2 as SNEGSKA (reference sequence). This CDR3 reads CSASWQGRNQPQHF. The CDR3 region has the DNA TGCAGTGCTAGTTGGCAGGGCCGCAATCAGCCCCAGCATTTT.

This clone appeared once. This chain links TRBV7-2 with TRBJ2-1, with 12 positions matching TRBD2. After removal of 0 bases from V and 9 bases from J, the junction contained 0 bases not matched to a gene. The CDR3 extends over 14 amino acids. Looked up from germline, CDR1 is SGHTA and CDR2 is FQGNSA. CDR3 region: CASSLAGLAGEQFF. The CDR3 DNA reads TGTGCCAGCAGCTTAGCGGGACTAGCGGGTGAGCAGTTCTTC.

The V and J genes are TRBV6-5 and TRBJ1-2; D gene ambiguous. The CDR3 has 12 amino acids. CDR1 MNHEY and CDR2 SVGAGI come from the germline V gene. The chain's CDR3 is CQTRSSNYGYTF. The CDR3, as DNA: TGTCAGACAAGGTCGTCAAACTATGGCTACACCTTC.

The chain has TRBV6-4 and TRBJ2-3; 11 bases align to TRBD2. Germline V gene sequence: CDR1 MRHNA, CDR2 SNTAGT. The CDR3 is made up of 15 amino acids. Trimming at V came to 6 bases and at J to 2 bases, leaving 4 bases not matched to a gene. This CDR3 reads CASSTSGGATDTQYF. CDR3 DNA sequence: TGTGCCAGCAGCACTAGCGGGGGTGCCACAGATACGCAGTATTTT.

This chain joins TRBV2 and TRBJ2-7; 7 bases are a match to TRBD2. The V gene's germline CDR1 is SNHLY and CDR2 FYNNEI. V was clipped by 4 bases and J by 7 bases; unmatched bases: 13. The CDR3 totals 15 residues. The chain's CDR3 is CASSGASGRGWEQYF. DNA of the CDR3: TGTGCCAGCAGTGGCGCTAGCGGCAGAGGGTGGGAGCAGTACTTC.

V is TRBV4-3 and J is TRBJ2-5; 7 bases fit TRBD1. CDR1 and CDR2 (germline): LGHNA, YSLEER. The CDR3 is 13 residues long. Unmatched junction bases numbered 4, after V lost 4 bases and J lost 5 bases. In nucleotides, the CDR3 is TGCGCCAGCAGCCGGGGACAGTTCGAGACCCAGTACTTC. This translates into CASSRGQFETQYF.

This chain connects TRBV5-1 to TRBJ2-1; a possible D gene is TRBD2 (6 bases). Germline values: CDR1 SGHRS, CDR2 YFSETQ. V was cut by 0 bases and J by 1 base, with 14 bases left in between. The CDR3 length is 17 residues. CDR3 sequence reads: CASSLAWAGGSYNEQFF. The CDR3 region has the DNA TGCGCCAGCAGCTTGGCTTGGGCCGGGGGTTCCTACAATGAGCAGTTCTTC.

The chain has TRBV18 and TRBJ1-1, with D uncertain. From germline, CDR1 is KGHSH and CDR2 LQKENI. CDR3 length: 13 amino acids. Trimming removed 3 bases at V and 2 bases at J, with 7 bases between. The CDR3 DNA follows: TGTGCCAGCTCACCGAGCCTCAACACTGAAGCTTTCTTT. Its protein product is CASSPSLNTEAFF. The full variable domain, completed using reference TRBV18 and TRBJ1-1, is NAGVMQNPRHLVRRRGQEARLRCSPMKGHSHVYWYRQLPEEGLKFMVYLQKENIIDESGMPKERFSAEFPKEGPSILRIQQVVRGDSAAYFCASSPSLNTEAFFGQGTRLTVV.

The chain couples TRBV5-4 to TRBJ2-7, with a weak D call TRBD2 (6 bases). CDR1 and CDR2 from the germline V gene are SGHNT and YYREEE (reference sequence). V was cut by 1 base and J by 7 bases, with 12 bases left in between. This CDR3 is 13 amino acids long. The CDR3 is CASSLLREGEQYF. In DNA, the CDR3 is TGTGCCAGCAGCTTGTTGCGGGAAGGGGAGCAGTACTTC.

This chain connects TRBV25-1 to TRBJ1-2; 8 bases fit TRBD1. Germline assignment: CDR1 MGHDK and CDR2 SYGVNS. The CDR3 has 15 residues. With 3 bases clipped from V and 3 bases from J, the junction kept 6 bases outside the gene matches. This CDR3 reads CASSDPGQDYYGYTF. CDR3 DNA sequence: TGTGCCAGCAGTGACCCGGGACAGGACTACTATGGCTACACCTTC.

V gene TRBV2 combines with J gene TRBJ2-7, with 13 nucleotides matching TRBD2. The CDR3 covers 17 residues. Trimming at V came to 4 bases and at J to 7 bases, leaving 13 bases not matched to a gene. Germline V gene lookup returns CDR1 SNHLY and CDR2 FYNNEI. Written as DNA, the CDR3 is TGTGCCAGCAGTGGTCACCGGACTAGCGGGAGCCTCGGGGAGCAGTACTTC. Translating it yields CASSGHRTSGSLGEQYF. The full variable domain, its missing parts supplied by reference TRBV2 and TRBJ2-7, is EPEVTQTPSHQVTQMGQEVILRCVPISNHLYFYWYRQILGQKVEFLVSFYNNEISEKSEIFDDQFSVERPDGSNFTLKIRSTKLEDSAMYFCASSGHRTSGSLGEQYFGPGTRLTVT.

This clone was seen a few times. The chain recombines TRBV4-2 with TRBJ1-2, with D unclear. The CDR3 runs 12 residues. V was clipped by 0 bases and J by 8 bases, with 7 bases between them. Germline-derived CDR1 and CDR2 are LGHNA and YNFKEQ. CDR3 DNA: TGTGCCAGCAGCCAAGACGAGCGGGGCTACACCTTC. It specifies CASSQDERGYTF.

The chain recombines TRBV6-5 with TRBJ1-1; possibly TRBD1 for D (6 bases). V was clipped by 6 bases and J by 1 base, with 9 bases between them. CDR1 and CDR2 (germline): MNHEY, SVGAGI. The CDR3 has 13 amino acids. The chain's CDR3 is CASRARGNTEAFF. CDR3 sequence (DNA): TGTGCCAGCAGAGCCAGGGGGAACACTGAAGCTTTCTTT.

As concerns this clone: A junction boundary mismatches the germline segment, possibly from a read error. The V call is TRBV25-1, the J call TRBJ2-1, with a possible D match to TRBD1 (6 bases). CDR3 size: 12 residues. CDR1 and CDR2 from the germline V gene are MGHDK and SYGVNS. The CDR3 spells CASSDLGDMPLF. The CDR3 region has the DNA TGTGCCAGCAGTGACCTGGGGGACATGCCCCTCTTC.

V and J are TRBV11-2 and TRBJ1-2, with unresolved D. Trimming stripped 1 base from V and 2 bases from J, with 2 bases between. CDR3 length equals 12 residues. CDR1 and CDR2 (germline): SGHAT, FQNNGV. The CDR3 sequence: CASSLVNYGYTF. CDR3 in DNA: TGTGCCAGCAGCTTAGTAAACTATGGCTACACCTTC.

V and J are TRBV18 and TRBJ2-4; 7 bases align to TRBD1. The germline V gene encodes CDR1 KGHSH and CDR2 LQKENI. V gave up 2 bases and J gave up 5 bases; unmatched junction bases: 3. The CDR3 is 14 residues long. The CDR3 nucleotides are TGTGCCAGCTCACCAGACAGGGTGGAAAACATTCAGTACTTC. Its translation is CASSPDRVENIQYF.

The chain couples TRBV6-6 to TRBJ1-1; the match to TRBD1 covers 8 bases. The CDR3 runs to 15 residues. V lost 6 bases and J lost 4; bases outside the gene matches: 10. Germline values: CDR1 MNHNY, CDR2 SVGAGI (reference sequence). CDR3 loop: CASSDLTGGGTEAFF. The CDR3 coding sequence is TGTGCCAGCAGCGACCTTACAGGGGGGGGCACTGAAGCTTTCTTT.

This clone appeared a few times. The chain combines TRBV9 with TRBJ1-6, with D perhaps TRBD1 (5 bases). The germline V gene has CDR1 SGDLS and CDR2 YYNGEE. The CDR3 sequence is 16 residues long. The V end lost 4 bases, the J end lost 3 bases, and 14 bases lay between the germline ends. CDR3 coding DNA: TGTGCCAGCAGCCCCACGCCGGGGGACTATAATTCACCCCTCCACTTT. This translates into CASSPTPGDYNSPLHF. Together with reference TRBV9 and TRBJ1-6, the CDR3 gives the full variable domain: DSGVTQTPKHLITATGQRVTLRCSPRSGDLSVYWYQQSLDQGLQFLIQYYNGEERAKGNILERFSAQQFPDLHSELNLSSLELGDSALYFCASSPTPGDYNSPLHFGNGTRLTVT.

Comment on this clone: Other DNA sequences in the sample encode the same CDR3. This chain joins TRBV7-2 and TRBJ1-2, with D perhaps matching TRBD1 (5 bases). The CDR3 extends over 13 amino acids. Germline CDR1 reads SGHTA; CDR2 reads FQGNSA. Trimming removed 1 base from V and 8 bases from J, with 11 bases in between. CDR3 in amino acids: CASSLGRAGGYTF. CDR3 nucleotide sequence: TGTGCCAGCAGCTTAGGCAGGGCGGGGGGCTACACCTTC.

The V call is TRBV29-1, the J call TRBJ2-5; 8 bases are a match to TRBD2. The CDR3 spans 13 residues. Germline lookup yields CDR1 SQVTM and CDR2 ANQGSEA. Germline trimming cut 4 bases from V and 4 bases from J; bases unmatched to any gene: 5. CDR3 protein: CSVGPAGGETQYF. The CDR3 DNA reads as TGCAGCGTTGGGCCTGCGGGGGGAGAGACCCAGTACTTC.